This T cell receptor (beta chain) was documented in a study of T-cell memory formation after mild COVID-19. Study background: The TCR clusters were mostly specific to one donor. Study observations and caveats: A balance of CD4 and CD8 characterized clones contracting day 15 to 85, whereas later expanders leaned CD4+. The second-wave clones peaking on day 37 were not confirmed as SARS-CoV-2-specific.

With respect to this clonotype: What it binds is not known.

From germline, CDR1 is SGHDT and CDR2 YYEEEE. J was trimmed by 8 bases and V by 4 bases; bases with no gene match: 10. The CDR3 has 16 amino acids. TCRdb processed the 5' RACE reads anew with MiXCR; each CDR3 protein has one entry. The sample has around 440,000 distinct CDR3 sequences; over 15% are singletons. Sequenced input: PBMCs or a T cell subset sorted from them (not recorded which). The sequence was obtained from an adult woman who had mild COVID-19 (a few samples of this study predate the infection). Cell type and time point are not known. J is TRBJ2-3 and V is TRBV5-6, with 13 bases lining up with TRBD2. CDR3 residues: CASSPPGLAGLGTQYF. The CDR3 nucleotides are TGTGCCAGCAGCCCACCGGGACTAGCGGGGTTAGGTACGCAGTATTTT.